Here is one TCR beta chain with its context. This clone has just a few counts. Its antigen specificity is not known. No qualities accompany the bases; no much larger clone lies one base away. The cohort consisted of 666 healthy bone marrow donors. All cohort members were sampled while nominally healthy, although unrecorded immune exposures were likely present. Of the roughly 620 cohort members, approximately 280 had positive CMV serostatus and approximately 360 had negative CMV serostatus, and CMV serostatus was not recorded for the donor. A peripheral blood sample was collected from each donor, and TCR beta sequencing was performed on peripheral blood mononuclear cells. The Qiagen DNeasy Blood Extraction Kit was used to extract genomic DNA from the blood cell samples. Library preparation was by the immunoSEQ multiplex PCR assay. For the multiplex PCR, a mixture combining 60 forward primers for TCR Vbeta segments and 13 reverse primers for TCR Jbeta segments was used. The CDR3 region of rearranged TCR beta genes was amplified from genomic DNA by a multiplex PCR assay. The Illumina HiSeq System was used to sequence the amplified TCR beta libraries as 87-base-pair reads. Per the authors' processing: In a later analysis, tens of millions of unique TCR beta chains were counted across the 500 to 850 repertoires, and around 10 million of these chains were shared by at least two donors. To remove PCR and sequencing errors, raw reads were error-corrected and collapsed into unique sequences using a nearest-neighbor algorithm that merged closely related sequences. To assign V, D and J gene segments, CDR3 sequences were aligned to IMGT reference sequences. For a sequence to be retained, a match of at least six nucleotides to both a V gene segment and a J gene segment was required. A rearrangement counted as productive if the CDR3 had no stop codons and remained in frame with V and J, and every other rearrangement counted as non-productive. CDR3 was defined by IMGT convention, running from the second conserved V-encoded cysteine to the conserved J-encoded phenylalanine. In an earlier analysis of approximately 500 of the donors, sequences lacking an unambiguous match to a single V gene segment were excluded. An earlier analysis of fewer than 750 of the donors called V segments functional above 56.7% productive rearrangements and segregating when the between-donor standard deviation exceeded 5%. To diagnose cytomegalovirus status from the catalog of TCR beta chain sequences, a statistical classification framework was built. A later analysis assigned V and J genes by comparing TCR nucleotide sequences with IMGT/GENE-DB human TR gene sequences. In a later analysis, CDR3 sequences and most-parsimonious VDJ recombination scenarios were assigned using the TCRdist pipeline. In a later analysis, every TCR beta chain was defined by the combination of its CDR3 amino acid sequence and its V-gene family, and reads without a unique V-gene family were dropped. To address suspected cross-contamination and a sequencing artifact, a later analysis removed roughly 640 highly shared, low-generation-probability nucleotide sequences. A later analysis calculated a clonal expansion index for each public chain from normalized within-repertoire ranks of inferred template counts. Generation probabilities in a later analysis came from a VDJ recombination model fitted to out-of-frame rearrangements, and those results were checked against IGoR. A later analysis scored TCR-TCR, TCR-HLA and TCR-CMV co-occurrence with hypergeometric tests, applying a repertoire-size bias correction to TCR pairs. To estimate false discovery rates, a later analysis permuted the HLA or CMV assignments 20 times. A later analysis grouped co-occurring TCRs with DBSCAN, adding TCRdist sequence similarity when clustering within HLA-allele-positive subsets. For co-occurrence clustering, repertoires with fewer than 30,000 or more than 120,000 public chains were excluded, along with 5 or 6 repertoires with anomalous nucleotide sharing. The immuneACCESS repertoire file appears here via TCRdb, limited to in-frame rearrangements. These files lack a portion of the clones; in checked studies, under half of the deficit traces to unresolved V genes, and the cause of the others is not known. V, J and clone size are taken as reported in that table, and D and trimming were inferred from the DNA itself. This sample gives approximately 160,000 clones in total; over 80% of them show up just once. The ten largest clones take up roughly 2% of the sample.

The data belong to a study of cytomegalovirus exposure and HLA in healthy donors (dated by TCRdb to 2017 to 2019). In terms of the full investigation: According to an earlier analysis of 587 of the donors, about 179 million T cells yielded roughly 110 million unique TCR beta sequences and about 300 Gb of sequence data. Rather than using new phenotypic data, the later analysis identified candidate immune exposures from TCR beta sequences and from how often those sequences occurred across donors. Besides the first cohort of roughly 660 subjects, a separate validation cohort made up of 90 to 150 different subjects was used. The study was designed to test whether signatures of past pathogen exposure could be identified by cataloging public T cell receptors. To study patterns of TCR occurrence, a later analysis re-analyzed previously published TCR beta repertoires from 666 donors and added high-resolution HLA genotyping. Every repertoire in the discovery cohort had been generated on one and the same sequencing platform. Genome-wide SNP genotypes for about three fifths of the roughly 670 donors were used in a later genetic analysis, which treated that subset as a discovery cohort. Class I and class II HLA loci were covered by the typing at four-digit resolution. Of the 398 genotyped donors, approximately 83% fell in the genetic ancestry cluster associated with self-reported Caucasian donors. An early release that covered about 640 HLA-typed donors contained about 290 gigabases of sequencing data and approximately 85 million unique TCR sequences. Four or five DR-DQ haplotypes were handled as single units for association and clustering because linkage in the cohort was strong. Typing coverage varied by locus: about 620-630 donors for A, B, C, DRB1 and DQB1; approximately 560 for DQA1; 600 to 610 for DPA1; approximately 450 for DPB1. An earlier analysis of around 540 of the donors applied high-throughput TCR beta sequencing to assess whether each TCR beta V gene segment acted as functional or pseudogenic. The study combined high-throughput TCR immunosequencing, statistical association of individual TCRs with disease status, and machine learning to predict cytomegalovirus infection status. Using immunosequencing, the study profiled T cell repertoires from some 670 subjects and related those repertoires to cytomegalovirus serostatus. Across 300 to 400 genotyped donors of the cohort, an average of roughly 200,000 unique TCR beta nucleotide sequences per donor were sequenced, and roughly 20% of those sequences were non-productive. Donor age, sex, ethnicity and CMV serostatus were compiled together with the repertoire data.

On the study overall, not on this receptor specifically: V-gene and J-gene trimming of TCR beta chains was associated with a missense DCLRE1C variant in a later genetic analysis, and the association was replicated in an independent cohort. A few of the identified cytomegalovirus-associated TCR beta chains were confirmed in vitro to be specific for cytomegalovirus antigens. Several of the top co-occurrence clusters appeared to be linked to parvovirus B19, influenza, CMV and Epstein-Barr virus, according to a later analysis. Broadly in line with IMGT annotations, most TCR beta V segments showed up in productive rearrangements about 87% or about 30% of the time in an earlier analysis of several hundred of the donors. A later analysis found that HLA-associated TCR beta chains were more clonally expanded and had lower generation probabilities than equally common non-associated chains. The earlier analysis of approximately 560 of the donors excluded 15 to 20 rarely observed V segments, including chromosome 9 orphons, because counts were too low. Across donors, most TCR sequences were observed very rarely, whereas some public TCRs were present in many individuals. A cluster of highly shared sequence variants was judged likely to be a technical artifact of the sequencing pipeline. Because the 87-base-pair reads could not distinguish some IMGT-functional V segments, including TRBV6-2 and TRBV6-3, those segments were excluded. Linkage disequilibrium might explain the correlated functional status among segregating V segments, but an unknown experimental factor could not be excluded. A later analysis found that TCR association rates varied across HLA loci, with DRB1 alleles showing the most associated TCRs and HLA-C alleles the fewest. The study listed over 150 TCR beta chains as associated with cytomegalovirus. Because HLA typing was missing for some donors at each locus, association tests included only the typed subset. A further reported finding was that TCR beta sequences accurately predicted the HLA-A and HLA-B alleles for most subjects in the first cohort. The authors suggested that the approach could potentially be extended to other disease states and immunological phenotypes. Immune exposure information for the cohort was limited to CMV serostatus. Strong co-occurrence of HLA alleles, especially DR and DQ, made assigning TCR associations to individual alleles difficult. Roughly uniform sequencing depth across donors was assumed in presence/absence analyses, although this assumption may not hold. In a later genetic analysis, fewer N-insertions in productive TCRs were reported among donors in an Asian-associated ancestry cluster than the roughly 700-donor mean. According to a later analysis, most CMV-associated TCR beta chains appeared to be HLA-restricted, and the HLA associations seemed to be driven largely by CMV exposure. The classifier was reported to diagnose cytomegalovirus status with high specificity and sensitivity in both the original and validation cohorts. The cohort was sequenced for TCR beta chains only, and without alpha or paired-chain data the features that could be detected were limited. A later analysis associated roughly 17,000 TCR beta sequences with specific HLA alleles at a false discovery rate of 0.05.

Inclusive of the bounding cysteine and phenylalanine, the CDR3 is 14 residues long. Of the read, only the CDR3 DNA is kept; its 42 bases are in frame from base 1. The germline V gene provides CDR1 SGHRS and CDR2 YFSETQ. From V the trimming removes 0 bases and from J it removes 7 bases, while the gene matches leave 6 bases of the junction unaccounted for. The TCR originated in a human donor in good health. This chain is built from TRBV5-1 and TRBJ2-7; 8 junctional bases match TRBD1. Sequencing was done on a sample of PBMCs. The CDR3 protein: CASSLGTGSGEQYF. The DNA is as follows: TGCGCCAGCAGCTTGGGGACAGGGTCGGGTGAGCAGTACTTC.